This TCR beta chain was identified in a study of blood T cells in healthy people across ages. Background on the study: About one barcoded beta molecule per two T cells came from capture by template switching.

A sample-barcoded 5' primer and a J-beta primer mix were used in a second PCR of about 7 to 12 cycles. A single record per CDR3 protein comes from TCRdb applying MiXCR to the 5' RACE reads. This sample has 1.2 million to 1.5 million distinct CDR3 sequences, with roughly 59% found just once. Staff drew 8 to 10 milliliters of peripheral blood from each donor. This clonotype was counted a few times. Germline V lookup: CDR1 SQVTM, CDR2 ANQGSEA. The CDR3 spans 14 residues. Trimming took 1 base from V and 7 from J, leaving 13 bases between them. This sequence originates from a young man in good health. Sequenced sample: blood. The gene calls are TRBV29-1 and TRBJ2-2, with D possibly TRBD1 on 6 matching bases. CDR3 sequence reads: CSVEGWGRHGELFF. The CDR3 nucleotides are TGCAGCGTTGAAGGCTGGGGGCGGCACGGGGAGCTGTTTTTT.